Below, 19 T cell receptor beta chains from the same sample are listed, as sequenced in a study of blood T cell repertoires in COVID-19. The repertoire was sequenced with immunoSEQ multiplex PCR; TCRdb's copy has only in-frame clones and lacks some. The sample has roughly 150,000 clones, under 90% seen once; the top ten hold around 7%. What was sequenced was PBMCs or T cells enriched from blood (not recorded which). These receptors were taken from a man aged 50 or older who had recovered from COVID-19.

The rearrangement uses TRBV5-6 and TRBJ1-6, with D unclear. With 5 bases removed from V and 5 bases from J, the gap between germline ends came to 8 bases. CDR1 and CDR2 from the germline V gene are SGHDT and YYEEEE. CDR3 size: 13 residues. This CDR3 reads CASSTTDNSPLHF. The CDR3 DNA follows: TGTGCCAGCAGTACCACAGATAATTCACCCCTCCACTTT.

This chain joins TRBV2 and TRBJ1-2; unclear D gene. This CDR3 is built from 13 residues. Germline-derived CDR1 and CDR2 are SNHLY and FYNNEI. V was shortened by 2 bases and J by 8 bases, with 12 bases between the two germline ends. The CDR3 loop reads CASSEWPGRGYTF. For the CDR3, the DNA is TGTGCCAGCAGTGAATGGCCGGGGAGGGGCTACACCTTC. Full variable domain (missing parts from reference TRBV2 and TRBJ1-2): EPEVTQTPSHQVTQMGQEVILRCVPISNHLYFYWYRQILGQKVEFLVSFYNNEISEKSEIFDDQFSVERPDGSNFTLKIRSTKLEDSAMYFCASSEWPGRGYTFGSGTRLTVV.

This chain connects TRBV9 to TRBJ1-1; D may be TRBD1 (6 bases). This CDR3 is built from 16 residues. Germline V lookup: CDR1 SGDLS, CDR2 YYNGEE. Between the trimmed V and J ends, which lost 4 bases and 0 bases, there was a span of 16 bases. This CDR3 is CASSPRDIFMNTEAFF. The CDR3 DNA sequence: TGTGCCAGCAGCCCACGGGACATATTCATGAACACTGAAGCTTTCTTT.

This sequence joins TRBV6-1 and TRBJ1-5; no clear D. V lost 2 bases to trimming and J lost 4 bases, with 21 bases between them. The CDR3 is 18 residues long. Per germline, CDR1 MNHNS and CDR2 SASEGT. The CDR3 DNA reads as TGTGCCAGCAGTGAAAAGACCGGAGGGCTAGGGCGGAATCAGCCCCAGCATTTT. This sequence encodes CASSEKTGGLGRNQPQHF.

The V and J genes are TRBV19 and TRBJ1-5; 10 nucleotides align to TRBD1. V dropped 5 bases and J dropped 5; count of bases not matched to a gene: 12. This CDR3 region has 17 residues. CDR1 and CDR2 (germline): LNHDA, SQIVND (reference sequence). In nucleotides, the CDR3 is TGTGCCAGTAGTCCCCGGTGGACAGGGGGAAGAGATCAGCCCCAGCATTTT. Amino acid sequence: CASSPRWTGGRDQPQHF.

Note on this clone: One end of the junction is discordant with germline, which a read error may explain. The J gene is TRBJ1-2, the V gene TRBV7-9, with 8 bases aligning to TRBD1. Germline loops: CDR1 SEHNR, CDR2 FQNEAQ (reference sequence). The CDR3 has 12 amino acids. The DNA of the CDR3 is TGTGCCAGCAGCCTTGGACAGGGTGGCTGGCCCTTC. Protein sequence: CASSLGQGGWPF.

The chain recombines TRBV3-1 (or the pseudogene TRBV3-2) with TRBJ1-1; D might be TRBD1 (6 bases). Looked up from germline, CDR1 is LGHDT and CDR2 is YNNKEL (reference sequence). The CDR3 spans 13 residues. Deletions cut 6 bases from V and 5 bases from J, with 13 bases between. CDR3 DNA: TGTGCCAGCAGTAACAGGGTCTTGACTGAAGCTTTCTTT. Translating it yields CASSNRVLTEAFF.

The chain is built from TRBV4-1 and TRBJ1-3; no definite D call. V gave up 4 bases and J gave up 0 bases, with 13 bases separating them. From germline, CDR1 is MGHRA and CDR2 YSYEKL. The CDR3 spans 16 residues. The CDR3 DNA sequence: TGCGCCAGCAGCCCCCCCCCGGGGAGCTCTGGAAACACCATATATTTT. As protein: CASSPPPGSSGNTIYF.

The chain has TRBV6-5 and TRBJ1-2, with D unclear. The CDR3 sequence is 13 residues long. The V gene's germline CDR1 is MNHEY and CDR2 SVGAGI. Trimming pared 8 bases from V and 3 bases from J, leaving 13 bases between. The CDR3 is CASHLLRDYGYTF. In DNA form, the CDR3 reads TGTGCCAGCCACCTCCTCCGGGACTATGGCTACACCTTC.

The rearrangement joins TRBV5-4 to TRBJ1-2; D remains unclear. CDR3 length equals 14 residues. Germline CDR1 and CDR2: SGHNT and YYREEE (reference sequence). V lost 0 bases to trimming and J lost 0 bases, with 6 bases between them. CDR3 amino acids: CASSLALANYGYTF. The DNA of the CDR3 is TGTGCCAGCAGCTTGGCCCTAGCTAACTATGGCTACACCTTC.

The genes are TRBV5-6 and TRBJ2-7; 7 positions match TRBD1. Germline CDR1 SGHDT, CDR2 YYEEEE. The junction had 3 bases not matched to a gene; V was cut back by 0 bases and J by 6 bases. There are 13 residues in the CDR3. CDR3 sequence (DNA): TGTGCCAGCAGCTTGGGGGACAGCGGCGAGCAGTACTTC. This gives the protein CASSLGDSGEQYF.

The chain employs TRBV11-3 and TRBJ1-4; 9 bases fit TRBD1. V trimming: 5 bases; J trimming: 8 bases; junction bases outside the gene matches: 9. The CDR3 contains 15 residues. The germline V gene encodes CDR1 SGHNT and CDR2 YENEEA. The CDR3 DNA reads TGTGCCAGCAGCCGACAGGGGGTCGGTCGGGAAAAACTGTTTTTT. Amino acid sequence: CASSRQGVGREKLFF. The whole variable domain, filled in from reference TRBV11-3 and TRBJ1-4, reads EAGVVQSPRYKIIEKKQPVAFWCNPISGHNTLYWYLQNLGQGPELLIRYENEEAVDDSQLPKDRFSAERLKGVDSTLKIQPAELGDSAVYLCASSRQGVGREKLFFGSGTQLSVL.

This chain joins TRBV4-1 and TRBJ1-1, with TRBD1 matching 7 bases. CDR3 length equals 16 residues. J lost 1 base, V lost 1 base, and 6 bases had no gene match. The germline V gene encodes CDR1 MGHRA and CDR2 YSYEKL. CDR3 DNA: TGCGCCAGCAGCCAAGTACCAGGGGGTACGAACACTGAAGCTTTCTTT. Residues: CASSQVPGGTNTEAFF.

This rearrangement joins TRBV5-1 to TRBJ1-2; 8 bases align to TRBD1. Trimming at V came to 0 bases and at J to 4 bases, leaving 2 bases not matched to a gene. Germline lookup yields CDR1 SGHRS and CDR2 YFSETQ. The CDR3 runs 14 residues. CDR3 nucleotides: TGCGCCAGCAGCTTGGGAACAGGGGGCTATGGCTACACCTTC. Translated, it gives CASSLGTGGYGYTF. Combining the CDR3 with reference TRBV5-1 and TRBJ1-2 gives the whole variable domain KAGVTQTPRYLIKTRGQQVTLSCSPISGHRSVSWYQQTPGQGLQFLFEYFSETQRNKGNFPGRFSGRQFSNSRSEMNVSTLELGDSALYLCASSLGTGGYGYTFGSGTRLTVV.

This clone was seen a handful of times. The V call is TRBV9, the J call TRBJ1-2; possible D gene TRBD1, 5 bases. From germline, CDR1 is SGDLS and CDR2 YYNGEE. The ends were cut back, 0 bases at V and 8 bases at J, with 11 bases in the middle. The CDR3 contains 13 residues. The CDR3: CASSVGQLGGYTF. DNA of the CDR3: TGTGCCAGCAGCGTAGGACAGTTGGGAGGCTACACCTTC. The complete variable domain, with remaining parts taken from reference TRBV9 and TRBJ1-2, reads DSGVTQTPKHLITATGQRVTLRCSPRSGDLSVYWYQQSLDQGLQFLIQYYNGEERAKGNILERFSAQQFPDLHSELNLSSLELGDSALYFCASSVGQLGGYTFGSGTRLTVV.

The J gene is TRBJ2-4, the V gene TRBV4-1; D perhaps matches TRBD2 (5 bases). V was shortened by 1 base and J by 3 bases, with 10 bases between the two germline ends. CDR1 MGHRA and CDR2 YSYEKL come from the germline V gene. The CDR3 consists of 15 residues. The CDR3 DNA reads TGCGCCAGCAGCCAAGTCCTCCGGGACAAAAACATTCAGTACTTC. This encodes CASSQVLRDKNIQYF.

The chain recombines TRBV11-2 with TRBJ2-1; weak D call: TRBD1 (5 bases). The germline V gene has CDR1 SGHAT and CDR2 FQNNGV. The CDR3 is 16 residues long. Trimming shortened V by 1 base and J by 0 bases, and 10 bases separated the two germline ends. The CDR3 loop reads CASSLGQLVSYNEQFF. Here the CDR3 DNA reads TGTGCCAGCAGCTTAGGACAGCTAGTCTCCTACAATGAGCAGTTCTTC.

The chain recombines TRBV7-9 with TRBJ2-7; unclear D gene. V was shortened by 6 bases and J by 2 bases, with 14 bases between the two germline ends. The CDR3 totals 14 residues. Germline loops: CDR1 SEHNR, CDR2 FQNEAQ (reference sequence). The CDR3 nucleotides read TGTGCCAGCAGGCCCGACATCCCTACCTACGAGCAGTACTTC. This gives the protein CASRPDIPTYEQYF. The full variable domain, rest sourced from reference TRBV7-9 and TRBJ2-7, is DTGVSQNPRHKITKRGQNVTFRCDPISEHNRLYWYRQTLGQGPEFLTYFQNEAQLEKSRLLSDRFSAERPKGSFSTLEIQRTEQGDSAMYLCASRPDIPTYEQYFGPGTRLTVT.

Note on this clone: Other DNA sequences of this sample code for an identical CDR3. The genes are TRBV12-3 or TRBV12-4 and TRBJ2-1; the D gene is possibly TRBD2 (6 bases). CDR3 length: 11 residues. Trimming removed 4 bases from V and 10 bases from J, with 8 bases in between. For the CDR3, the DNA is TGTGCCAGCAGTTACGGAGGGGAGCAGTTCTTC. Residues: CASSYGGEQFF.